These 13 T cell receptor beta chains share one sample of origin, sequenced in a study of CD8+ T cells in alopecia areata. Reverse transcribed after extraction, RNA yielded cDNA as the sequencing template. Here immunoSEQ multiplex PCR was the method, and the copy in TCRdb shows in-frame clones only, minus some. This record lists approximately 110,000 clones, none seen once only, and the top ten clones contain less than 20%. The source material was lesional skin. The receptors here all came from a C3H/HeJ mouse with alopecia areata. MHC haplotype here: H2-k.

This clone appeared a few times. The gene symbols are mouse symbols. From the germline J gene comes the end of the CDR3, since the read stops 4 residues before it. The V and J genes are TRBV13-3 and TRBJ2-1; 9 bases are shared with TRBD1. The CDR3 loop spans 16 amino acids. The germline CDR1 and CDR2 sequences are NNHDY and SYVADS. With 0 bases clipped from V and 6 bases from J, the junction kept 7 bases outside the gene matches. This CDR3 reads CASSDAGDRVGAEQFF. The part of the CDR3 DNA that was read is TGTGCCAGCAGTGATGCAGGGGACAGGGTGGGTGCT.

A few counts support this clone. Gene names and germline refer to mouse. The read is 4 residues too short to cover the CDR3 end, so that end is filled in from the germline J gene. J is TRBJ1-1 and V is TRBV13-3; D may be TRBD1 (5 bases). Germline CDR1 and CDR2: NNHDY and SYVADS. The CDR3 has 14 residues. Incomplete CDR3 DNA: TGTGCCAGCAGTGACGGCAGGGTAGGGACA. Translated: CASSDGRVGT. The whole CDR3 region reads CASSDGRVGTEVFF.

Notes on this clone: Gene and germline names: mouse. The missing CDR3 end, 4 residues past where the read stops, is filled in from the germline J gene. The V call is TRBV1, the J call TRBJ2-3, with 7 positions matching TRBD2. Germline CDR1 reads NSQYPW; CDR2 reads LRSPGD (reference sequence). V dropped 0 bases and J dropped 1; count of bases not matched to a gene: 4. The CDR3 totals 16 residues. CDR3: CTCSAENWGGAETLYF. CDR3 DNA, as far as it was read: TGCACCTGCAGTGCAGAGAACTGGGGAGGTGCAGAA.

This clone was seen a handful of times. Mouse gene names apply. The read terminates 4 residues before the CDR3 end, so the remaining end is supplied by the germline J gene. The genes are TRBV31 and TRBJ2-3; TRBD2 agrees at 11 bases. Unmatched junction bases numbered 14, after V lost 4 bases and J lost 2 bases. CDR3 length: 18 amino acids. Germline V gene sequence: CDR1 GKSSPN, CDR2 SITVG. CDR3 sequence: CAWILAGDWGSLAETLYF. The CDR3 bases that were read are TGTGCCTGGATTCTGGCCGGGGACTGGGGGTCTCTTGCAGAA.

This clone appeared many times. Gene names are the mouse ones. The sequenced fragment ends 4 residues before the CDR3 boundary, so the rest is inferred from the germline J gene. The genes are TRBV13-3 and TRBJ2-7; TRBD2 agrees at 7 bases. CDR1 and CDR2 (germline): NNHDY, SYVADS. The CDR3 totals 14 residues. The CDR3 is CASSPGPGGYEQYF. The CDR3 bases that were read are TGTGCCAGCAGCCCTGGGCCTGGGGGATAT.

As for this clone: Each gene name is a mouse one. The CDR3: CASSSTPSAETLYF. The covered CDR3 bases are TGTGCCAGCTCTTCGACACCTAGTGCAGAA. This chain links TRBV12-1 with TRBJ2-3; no definite D call. The read finishes 4 residues shy of the CDR3 end, and the germline J gene is used to complete it. Germline V gives CDR1 SGHSN, CDR2 HYEKVE. CDR3 length equals 14 residues. V lost 3 bases to trimming and J lost 0 bases, with 9 bases between them. Full variable domain (remainder filled in from reference TRBV12-1 and TRBJ2-3): DSGVVQSPRHIIKEKGGRSVLTCIPISGHSNVVWYQQTLGKELKFLIQHYEKVERDKGFLPSRFSVQQFDDYHSEMNMSALELEDSAMYFCASSSTPSAETLYFGSGTRLTVL.

In the case of this clone: Here the gene names and germline are mouse. The read gets to within 4 residues of the CDR3 end, and the germline J gene fills in the rest. The J gene is TRBJ1-1, the V gene TRBV13-3; weak D call: TRBD1 (6 bases). Germline-derived CDR1 and CDR2 are NNHDY and SYVADS. V lost 5 bases and J lost 4, with 12 bases in between. The CDR3 extends over 13 amino acids. The DNA read from the CDR3 is TGTGCCAGCAGCCACAGGGACCGCACA. It specifies CASSHRDRT. The CDR3 reads in full as CASSHRDRTEVFF.

This clone was counted many times. Genes here carry mouse names. The CDR3 here is CASSPPTGYEQYF. The sequenced CDR3 bases are TGTGCCAGCAGTCCCCCGACAGGCTAT. The gene calls are TRBV13-3 and TRBJ2-7, with D perhaps TRBD1 (6 bases). The CDR3 is cut off 4 residues early in the read; its end comes from the germline J gene. Trimming cost V 4 bases and J 3 bases, with 11 bases left between them. The CDR3 is made up of 13 amino acids. Germline CDR1 NNHDY, CDR2 SYVADS.

The sample holds a few counts of this clone. At residue 11, TCRdb's protein is not the same as the translated DNA, so the protein here was read from the DNA. Here the gene names and germline are mouse. The read ends 3 residues shy of where the CDR3 ends; the end is completed using the germline J gene. V and J are TRBV13-1 and TRBJ1-6, with 11 bases that match TRBD1. TRBJ1-6 is designated an ORF whose function remains uncertain. The V gene end was trimmed by 4 bases and the J gene end by 9 bases; junction bases not matched to a gene: 3. From germline, CDR1 is NSHNY and CDR2 SYGAGN. This CDR3 spans 14 amino acids. CDR3 DNA, as far as it was read: TGTGCCAGCAGTCCGGGACAGGGGGTTTCGCCC. Protein sequence: CASSPGQGVSP. The entire CDR3 is CASSPGQGVSPLYF.

Worth noting for this clone: The protein in this entry is translated from the DNA; at residue 10 it differs from the protein listed in TCRdb. Gene names denote mouse genes. The read gets to within 3 residues of the CDR3 end, and the germline J gene fills in the rest. This chain connects TRBV13-2 to TRBJ1-6; D is unclear. TRBJ1-6 is marked as an open reading frame, function uncertain. Trimming took off 2 bases at V and 6 bases at J, with 6 bases between the two ends. This CDR3 has 13 amino acids. Germline assignment: CDR1 NNHNN and CDR2 SYGAGS (reference sequence). The part of the CDR3 DNA that was read is TGTGCCAGCGGTGAGCAGGTTAATTCGCCC. It translates to CASGEQVNSP. The CDR3 in full is CASGEQVNSPLYF.

A remark on this clone: Gene names are the mouse ones. Sequencing ends 4 residues short of the CDR3 end; the germline J gene provides the rest. This chain uses TRBV19 with TRBJ2-5; 7 nucleotides line up with TRBD2. The CDR3 length is 14 residues. The germline V gene has CDR1 FNHDT and CDR2 SITEND (reference sequence). V shed 5 bases, J shed 2 bases, and the junction held 5 bases outside the gene matches. The CDR3 loop reads CASSPLGVQDTQYF. Partial CDR3 DNA: TGTGCCAGCAGCCCTCTGGGGGTCCAAGAC. The full variable domain, with the rest looked up from reference TRBV19 and TRBJ2-5, is GGIITQTPKFLIGQEGQKLTLKCQQNFNHDTMYWYRQDSGKGLRLIYYSITENDLQKGDLSEGYDASREKKSSFSLTVTSAQKNEMAVFLCASSPLGVQDTQYFGPGTRLLVL.

This clone showed up just a few times. A mismatch at residue 12 separates the TCRdb protein from the translated DNA, so the protein presented here was translated from the DNA. The germline and genes are mouse ones. The read terminates 3 residues before the CDR3 end, so the remaining end is supplied by the germline J gene. The V call is TRBV19, the J call TRBJ1-6; 9 nucleotides agree with TRBD1. TRBJ1-6 is identified as an open reading frame with a role that is uncertain. This CDR3 has 15 residues. In germline, CDR1 is FNHDT, CDR2 SITEND (reference sequence). Losses at the gene ends were 4 bases for V and 6 bases for J; bases not matched to a gene: 5. The chain's CDR3 is CASSPRQGGNSPLYF. CDR3 DNA, as far as it was read: TGTGCCAGCAGTCCCCGACAGGGGGGTAATTCGCCC.

In the case of this clone: Gene and germline names: mouse. The CDR3 is cut off 4 residues early in the read; its end comes from the germline J gene. The chain couples TRBV13-3 to TRBJ2-2; D is perhaps TRBD1 (7 bases). The CDR3 has 16 amino acids. CDR1 is NNHDY, CDR2 SYVADS, per germline. V was clipped by 1 base and J by 4 bases, with 14 bases between them. The CDR3 protein is CASSDSRGLGTGQLYF. The part of the CDR3 DNA that was read is TGTGCCAGCAGTGATTCGAGGGGGCTGGGCACCGGG.